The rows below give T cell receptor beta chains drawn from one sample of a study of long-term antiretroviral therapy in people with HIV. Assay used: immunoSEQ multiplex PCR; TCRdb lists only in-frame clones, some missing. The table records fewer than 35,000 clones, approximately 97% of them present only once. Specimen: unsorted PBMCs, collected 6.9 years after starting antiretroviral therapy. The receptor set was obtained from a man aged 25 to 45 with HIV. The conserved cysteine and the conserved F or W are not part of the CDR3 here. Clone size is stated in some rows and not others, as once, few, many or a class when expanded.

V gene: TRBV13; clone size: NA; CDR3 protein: ASSLGGPHVEQF
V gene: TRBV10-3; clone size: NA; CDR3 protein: AISGQGGQPQH
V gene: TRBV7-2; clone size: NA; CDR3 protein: ASSPGQSPYEQY
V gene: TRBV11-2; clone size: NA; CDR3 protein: ASSLVTRGETQY
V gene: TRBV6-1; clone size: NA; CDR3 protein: AGFRGTGTDTQY
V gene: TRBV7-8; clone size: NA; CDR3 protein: ASSSVEGLAYGYT
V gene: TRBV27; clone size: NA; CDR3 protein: ASSSKGWSNQPQH
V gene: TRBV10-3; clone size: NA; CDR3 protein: AISESGGGQNTGELF
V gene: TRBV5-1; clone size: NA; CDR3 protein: ATRSGSASATDTQY
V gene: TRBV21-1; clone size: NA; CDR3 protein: ASSNGITSGDKETQY
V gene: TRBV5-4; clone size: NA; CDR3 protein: ASSWGDRPYEQY
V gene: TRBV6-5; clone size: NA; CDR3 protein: ASRAPQVGYT
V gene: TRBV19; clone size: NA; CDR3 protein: ASSTQLRMNTEAF
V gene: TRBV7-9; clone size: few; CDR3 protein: ASSPTGGRRTEAF
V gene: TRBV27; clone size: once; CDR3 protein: ASSFGKNTEAF
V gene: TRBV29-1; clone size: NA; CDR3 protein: SALHRGPGELF
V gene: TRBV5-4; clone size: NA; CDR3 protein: ASSLGSGAGDEQY
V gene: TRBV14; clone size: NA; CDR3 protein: ASSQDLGEGSYNEQF
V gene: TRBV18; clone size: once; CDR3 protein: ASSSRQGGNTGELF